Listed here is a single TCR beta chain. The sample holds a few counts of this clonotype. There is no known antigen for this receptor. Base qualities were left out, and no much larger clone turns up one base away. The CDR3 contains 15 residues, cysteine and phenylalanine counted. Only the CDR3 DNA stays, 45 bases, in frame from base 1. The junction shows trimming of 2 bases on V and 0 bases on J, plus 9 bases between the germline ends. CDR1 and CDR2 (SGHDT, YYEEEE) derive from the germline V gene. TCR cDNA was synthesized by 5'RACE template switching, which introduced a universal primer site and unique molecular identifiers. Priming for cDNA synthesis came from both the TCR alpha and TCR beta constant segments. Library amplification used two PCR steps, and the second PCR step added sample barcodes and sequencing adapters. Libraries were sequenced on Illumina HiSeq 2500 (2x100 bp) or NovaSeq (2x150 bp). The study's processing was this. Demultiplexing of reads and collapsing into UMI consensus sequences were performed with MIGEC, and V(D)J alignment was carried out with MiXCR. Clonotypes responding to the vaccine were identified with edgeR on replicate PBMC samples, with the criteria of FDR below 0.01 and a log2 fold change above 5 up to day 15. CD4 or CD8 identity was assigned to each bulk clonotype according to whether the clonotype was present at higher abundance in the sequenced CD4 repertoire or the sequenced CD8 repertoire. TCRdb handled the public reads itself, with Q25 trimming in fastp and clone calling in MiXCR, and kept productive beta chains. A single entry per CDR3 protein holds the most common genes and DNA from its merged rows. The V and J calls were not made by the authors but by TCRdb's processing. The sample table records approximately 550,000 distinct CDR3 sequences; 15% to 20% of these occur just once. Together, the top ten hold roughly an eighth of the sample.

Per the publication, the treatment or condition label means: live attenuated yellow fever vaccine strain. At each blood-draw timepoint, two biological replicates of bulk PBMCs were obtained. A standard Ficoll-Paque protocol was used to isolate PBMCs from peripheral blood. TriZol was used to extract RNA from bulk PBMCs, from CD4 and CD8 fractions, and from dextramer-positive and dextramer-negative fractions. The data stem from a study of T cells after yellow fever vaccination (dated by TCRdb to between 2017 and 2020). Study-wide context: The SMART-Seq v4 Ultra Low Input RNA kit was used to prepare libraries from fractions with low cell numbers. To follow T-cell clones before and after primary and booster YFV17D yellow fever vaccination, bulk TCR alpha and beta repertoires were sequenced over time. Two healthy male donors, one aged 18 to 29 and one aged 30 to 40 years, made up the cohort. Blood was collected at multiple timepoints before and after primary and secondary immunization, and bulk PBMC replicates and cell subsets were isolated.

The full study reports these points: A small share of clonotypes was detected in both CD4 and CD8 compartments, with the overlap likely arising from convergent recombination. Most clones expanded after primary vaccination were re-detected after the booster (96% of CD4 and 88% of CD8), suggesting broad memory maintenance. The secondary T-cell response was weaker than the primary response but faster, peaking on day 5 instead of day 15. Because the study included only a couple of donors, the extent to which the findings can be generalized is limited. Because abundant contaminating clonotypes from the bulk population could be contained in FACS-sorted repertoires, computational filtering was required.

This receptor was obtained from a young man who received the YFV17D yellow fever vaccine. The V gene is TRBV5-6 and the J gene is TRBJ2-1; TRBD1 is a weak D gene call, 5 bases matching. The sample in question was PBMCs, obtained 15 days after the yellow fever booster vaccination. In nucleotides, the sequence is TGTGCCAGCAGCTTTTGGACAAGCTCCTACAATGAGCAGTTCTTC. Its protein reads: CASSFWTSSYNEQFF.